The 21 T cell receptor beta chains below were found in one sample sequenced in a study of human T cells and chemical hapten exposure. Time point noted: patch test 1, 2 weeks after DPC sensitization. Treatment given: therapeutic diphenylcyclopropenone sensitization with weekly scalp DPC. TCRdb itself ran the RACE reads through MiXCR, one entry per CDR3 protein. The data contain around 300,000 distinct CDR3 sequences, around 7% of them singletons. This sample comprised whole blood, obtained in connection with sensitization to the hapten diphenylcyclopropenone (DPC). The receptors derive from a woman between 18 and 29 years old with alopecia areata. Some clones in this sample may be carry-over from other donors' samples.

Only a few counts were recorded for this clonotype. The CDR3 spells CAISDGGPRDTQYF. The CDR3 DNA is TGTGCCATCAGTGATGGGGGTCCCCGGGATACGCAGTATTTT. V gene TRBV10-3 combines with J gene TRBJ2-3, with D tentatively TRBD1 or TRBD2 (5 bases each). V lost 3 bases to trimming and J lost 6 bases, with 13 bases between them. CDR1 is ENHRY, CDR2 SYGVKD, per germline. There are 14 residues in the CDR3.

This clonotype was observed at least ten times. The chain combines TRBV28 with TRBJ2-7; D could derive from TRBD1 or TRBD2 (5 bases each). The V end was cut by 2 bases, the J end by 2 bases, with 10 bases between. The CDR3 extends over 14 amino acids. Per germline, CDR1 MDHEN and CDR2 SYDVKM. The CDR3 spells CASSLPGPTYEQYF. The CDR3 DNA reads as TGTGCCAGCAGTTTACCGGGGCCCACCTACGAGCAGTACTTC.

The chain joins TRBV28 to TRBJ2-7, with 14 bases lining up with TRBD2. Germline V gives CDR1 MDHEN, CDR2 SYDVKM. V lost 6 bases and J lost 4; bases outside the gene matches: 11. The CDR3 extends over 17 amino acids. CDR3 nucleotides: TGTGCCAGCAGACCGACCCCGGGACTAGCGGGGGCATACGAGCAGTACTTC. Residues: CASRPTPGLAGAYEQYF.

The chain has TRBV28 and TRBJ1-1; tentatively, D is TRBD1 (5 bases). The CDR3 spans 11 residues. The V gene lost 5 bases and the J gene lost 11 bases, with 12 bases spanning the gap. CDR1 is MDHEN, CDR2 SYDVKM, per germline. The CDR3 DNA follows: TGTGCCAGCAGTACGACAAGGGGTGCTTTCTTT. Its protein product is CASSTTRGAFF. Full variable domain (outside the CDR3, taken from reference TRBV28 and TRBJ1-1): DVKVTQSSRYLVKRTGEKVFLECVQDMDHENMFWYRQDPGLGLRLIYFSYDVKMKEKGDIPEGYSVSREKKERFSLILESASTNQTSMYLCASSTTRGAFFGQGTRLTVV.

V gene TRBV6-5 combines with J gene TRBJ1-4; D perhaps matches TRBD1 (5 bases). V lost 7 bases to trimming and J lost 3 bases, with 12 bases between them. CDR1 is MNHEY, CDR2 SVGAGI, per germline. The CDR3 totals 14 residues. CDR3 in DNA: TGTGCCAGCAAGAGGGAAGGGGCTAATGAAAAACTGTTTTTT. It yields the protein CASKREGANEKLFF.

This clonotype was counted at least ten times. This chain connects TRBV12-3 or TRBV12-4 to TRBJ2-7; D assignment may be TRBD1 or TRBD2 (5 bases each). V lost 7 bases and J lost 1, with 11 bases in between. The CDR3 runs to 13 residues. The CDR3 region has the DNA TGTGCCAGCAATCCTGGGGGATCCTACGAGCAGTACTTC. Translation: CASNPGGSYEQYF.

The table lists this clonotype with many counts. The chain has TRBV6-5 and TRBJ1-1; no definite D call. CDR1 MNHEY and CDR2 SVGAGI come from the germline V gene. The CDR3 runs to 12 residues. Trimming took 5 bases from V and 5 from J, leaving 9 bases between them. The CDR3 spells CASSRTWTEAFF. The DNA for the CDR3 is TGTGCCAGCAGTCGGACGTGGACTGAAGCTTTCTTT.

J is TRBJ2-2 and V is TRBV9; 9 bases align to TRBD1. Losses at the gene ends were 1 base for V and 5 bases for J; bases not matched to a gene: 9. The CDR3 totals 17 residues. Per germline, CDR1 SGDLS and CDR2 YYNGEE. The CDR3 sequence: CASSVLPGTGHTGELFF. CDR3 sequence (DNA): TGTGCCAGCAGCGTACTTCCCGGGACAGGGCATACCGGGGAGCTGTTTTTT.

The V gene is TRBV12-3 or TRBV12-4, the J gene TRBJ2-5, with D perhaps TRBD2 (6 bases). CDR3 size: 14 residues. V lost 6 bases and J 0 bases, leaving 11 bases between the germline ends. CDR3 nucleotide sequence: TGTGCCAGCAGAGGAGGGGTGTACCAAGAGACCCAGTACTTC. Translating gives CASRGGVYQETQYF.

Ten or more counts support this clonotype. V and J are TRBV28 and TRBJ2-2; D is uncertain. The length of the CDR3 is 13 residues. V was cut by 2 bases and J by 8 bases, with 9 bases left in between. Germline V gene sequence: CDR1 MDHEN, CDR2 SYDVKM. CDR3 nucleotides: TGTGCCAGCAGTTTACAGTCGCCTGGGGAGCTGTTTTTT. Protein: CASSLQSPGELFF.

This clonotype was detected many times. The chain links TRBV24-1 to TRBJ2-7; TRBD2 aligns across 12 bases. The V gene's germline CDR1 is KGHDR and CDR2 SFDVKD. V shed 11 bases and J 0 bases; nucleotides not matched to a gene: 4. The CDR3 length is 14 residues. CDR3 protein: CARRLAGASYEQYF. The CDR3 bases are TGTGCCAGAAGACTAGCGGGGGCCTCCTACGAGCAGTACTTC.

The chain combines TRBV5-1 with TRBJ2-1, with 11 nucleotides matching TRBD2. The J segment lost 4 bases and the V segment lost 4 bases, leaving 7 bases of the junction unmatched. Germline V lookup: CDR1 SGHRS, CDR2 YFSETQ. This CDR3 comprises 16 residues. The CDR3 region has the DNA TGCGCCAGCAGCCCCCTGGCTAGCGGGGGGTACAATGAGCAGTTCTTC. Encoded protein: CASSPLASGGYNEQFF.

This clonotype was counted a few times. The chain's CDR3 is CASSERQSNSPLHF. The CDR3 coding sequence is TGCGCCAGCAGCGAGAGACAGAGTAATTCACCCCTCCACTTT. The chain employs TRBV4-1 and TRBJ1-6; tentative D call: TRBD1 (5 bases). Trimming removed 5 bases at V and 6 bases at J, with 11 bases between. Germline V gene lookup returns CDR1 MGHRA and CDR2 YSYEKL. The CDR3 sequence is 14 residues long.

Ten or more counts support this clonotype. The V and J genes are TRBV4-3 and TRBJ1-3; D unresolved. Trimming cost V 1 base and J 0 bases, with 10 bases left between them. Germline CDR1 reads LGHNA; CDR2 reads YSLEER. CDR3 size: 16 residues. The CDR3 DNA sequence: TGCGCCAGCAGCCAAGCGTGGGCTCTCTCTGGAAACACCATATATTTT. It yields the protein CASSQAWALSGNTIYF.

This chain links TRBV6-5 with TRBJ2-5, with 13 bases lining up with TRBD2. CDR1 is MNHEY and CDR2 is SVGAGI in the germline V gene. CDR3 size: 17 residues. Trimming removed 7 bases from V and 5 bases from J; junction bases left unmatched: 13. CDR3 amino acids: CASTPTELAGGRETQYF. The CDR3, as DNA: TGTGCCAGCACCCCGACAGAACTAGCGGGGGGGCGCGAGACCCAGTACTTC.

The DNA of the CDR3 is TGTGCCAGCAGTGAAAGGGCAGGCAATCAGCCCCAGCATTTT. Its translation: CASSERAGNQPQHF. The chain is built from TRBV2 and TRBJ1-5; D unclear. CDR3 length: 14 residues. Trimming pared 2 bases from V and 2 bases from J, leaving 7 bases between. Germline V gene sequence: CDR1 SNHLY, CDR2 FYNNEI.

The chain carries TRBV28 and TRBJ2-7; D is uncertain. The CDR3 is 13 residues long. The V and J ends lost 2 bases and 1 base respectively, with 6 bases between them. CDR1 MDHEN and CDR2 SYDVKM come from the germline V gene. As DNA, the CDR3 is TGTGCCAGCAGTTTAAGGAGATCCTACGAGCAGTACTTC. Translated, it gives CASSLRRSYEQYF.

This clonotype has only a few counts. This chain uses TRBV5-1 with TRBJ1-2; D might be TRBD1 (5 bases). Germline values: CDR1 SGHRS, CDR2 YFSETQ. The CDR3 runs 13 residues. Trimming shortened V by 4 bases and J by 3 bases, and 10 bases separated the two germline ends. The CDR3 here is CASSGDGDYGYTF. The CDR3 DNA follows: TGCGCCAGCAGCGGGGACGGGGACTATGGCTACACCTTC.

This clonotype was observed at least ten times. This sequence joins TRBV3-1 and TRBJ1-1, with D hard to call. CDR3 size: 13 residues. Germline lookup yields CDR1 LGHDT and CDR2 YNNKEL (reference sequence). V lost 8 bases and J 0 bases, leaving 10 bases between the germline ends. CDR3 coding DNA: TGTGCCAGCCCAGGCCACCTGAACACTGAAGCTTTCTTT. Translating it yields CASPGHLNTEAFF.

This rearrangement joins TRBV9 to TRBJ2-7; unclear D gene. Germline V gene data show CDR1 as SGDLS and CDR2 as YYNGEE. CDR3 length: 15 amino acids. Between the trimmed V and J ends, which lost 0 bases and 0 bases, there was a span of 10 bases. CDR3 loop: CASSVDAASSYEQYF. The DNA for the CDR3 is TGTGCCAGCAGCGTAGATGCGGCCAGCTCCTACGAGCAGTACTTC.

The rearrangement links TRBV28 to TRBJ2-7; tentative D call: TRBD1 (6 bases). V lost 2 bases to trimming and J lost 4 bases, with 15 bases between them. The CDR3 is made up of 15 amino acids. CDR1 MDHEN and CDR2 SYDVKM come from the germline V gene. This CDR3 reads CASSLAGAGEYEQYF. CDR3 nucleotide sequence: TGTGCCAGCAGTTTAGCGGGCGCAGGGGAGTACGAGCAGTACTTC.